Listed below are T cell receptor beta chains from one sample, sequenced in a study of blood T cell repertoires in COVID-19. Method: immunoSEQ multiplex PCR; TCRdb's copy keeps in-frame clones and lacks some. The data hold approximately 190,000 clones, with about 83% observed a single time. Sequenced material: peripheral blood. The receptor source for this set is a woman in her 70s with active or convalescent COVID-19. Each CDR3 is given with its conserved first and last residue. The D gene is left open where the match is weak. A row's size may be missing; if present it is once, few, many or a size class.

cdr3_aa: CASSQRQGTNQPQHF
cdr3_nt: TGTGCCAGCAGCCAACGGCAGGGGACCAATCAGCCCCAGCATTTT
j_call: TRBJ1-5
clone_size: -
d_call: -
v_call: TRBV6-5

cdr3_aa: CSVEGTSAGETQYF
cdr3_nt: TGCAGCGTTGAAGGAACCTCGGCGGGAGAGACCCAGTACTTC
j_call: TRBJ2-5
clone_size: few
d_call: -
v_call: TRBV29-1

cdr3_aa: CASSYSGGPQPQHF
cdr3_nt: TGTGCCAGCAGTTACTCGGGAGGGCCTCAGCCCCAGCATTTT
j_call: TRBJ1-5
clone_size: -
d_call: -
v_call: TRBV6-2/TRBV6-3

cdr3_aa: CASSLFGADYGYTF
cdr3_nt: TGTGCCAGCAGCTTGTTCGGCGCGGACTATGGCTACACCTTC
j_call: TRBJ1-2
clone_size: few
d_call: -
v_call: TRBV7-8

cdr3_aa: CASSLVAGGPGEQYF
cdr3_nt: TGTGCCAGCAGCTTGGTTGCGGGAGGCCCAGGAGAGCAGTACTTC
j_call: TRBJ2-7
clone_size: -
d_call: TRBD2
v_call: TRBV5-4

cdr3_aa: CASSYGRGGNQPQHF
cdr3_nt: TGTGCCAGCAGTTACGGCAGGGGTGGCAATCAGCCCCAGCATTTT
j_call: TRBJ1-5
clone_size: -
d_call: -
v_call: TRBV6-6

cdr3_aa: CASSPGTFVSGANVLTF
cdr3_nt: TGCGCCAGCAGCCCCGGGACATTCGTCTCTGGGGCCAACGTCCTGACTTTC
j_call: TRBJ2-6
clone_size: -
d_call: -
v_call: TRBV4-1

cdr3_aa: CASSYPITGELFF
cdr3_nt: TGTGCCAGCAGTTACCCCATTACCGGGGAGCTGTTTTTT
j_call: TRBJ2-2
clone_size: -
d_call: -
v_call: TRBV6-5

cdr3_aa: CASSFDSNTEAFF
cdr3_nt: TGTGCCAGCAGCTTTGACTCGAACACTGAAGCTTTCTTT
j_call: TRBJ1-1
clone_size: few
d_call: -
v_call: TRBV7-9

cdr3_aa: CASSFGGTGGWNTEAFF
cdr3_nt: TGTGCCAGCAGTTTCGGTGGGACAGGGGGCTGGAACACTGAAGCTTTCTTT
j_call: TRBJ1-1
clone_size: -
d_call: TRBD1
v_call: TRBV28

cdr3_aa: CASSLTRLDEQFF
cdr3_nt: TGTGCCAGCAGCCTAACAAGACTCGATGAGCAGTTCTTC
j_call: TRBJ2-1
clone_size: -
d_call: -
v_call: TRBV7-3

cdr3_aa: CASSPWDNQETQYF
cdr3_nt: TGTGCCAGCAGCCCTTGGGACAACCAAGAGACCCAGTACTTC
j_call: TRBJ2-5
clone_size: once
d_call: -
v_call: TRBV7-2

cdr3_aa: CASSRQGYHEQYF
cdr3_nt: TGTGCCAGTAGTAGGCAGGGATATCACGAGCAGTACTTC
j_call: TRBJ2-7
clone_size: once
d_call: -
v_call: TRBV19

cdr3_aa: CASSPSGFYNEQFF
cdr3_nt: TGTGCCAGCAGCCCTAGCGGGTTCTACAATGAGCAGTTCTTC
j_call: TRBJ2-1
clone_size: -
d_call: TRBD2
v_call: TRBV14

cdr3_aa: CASSLGGNYNEQFF
cdr3_nt: TGTGCCAGCAGCTTAGGCGGGAACTACAATGAGCAGTTCTTC
j_call: TRBJ2-1
clone_size: -
d_call: -
v_call: TRBV7-9

cdr3_aa: CASTPSLGQNNYGYTF
cdr3_nt: TGCGCCAGCACCCCTTCGTTGGGACAGAATAACTATGGCTACACCTTC
j_call: TRBJ1-2
clone_size: once
d_call: TRBD1
v_call: TRBV5-1